This T cell receptor (beta chain) was captured by sequencing in a study of early T cells in non-severe SARS-CoV-2 infection. Across the study: Sequencing used unsorted whole-blood bulk RNA, so chains lack pairing. Findings and caveats of the study: There was a bias toward anti-spike CD8 responses in VDJdb matching, which missed private and CD4 specificities.

Trimming took 5 bases from V and 4 from J; bases not matched to a gene: 9. The germline gives CDR1 SEHNR, CDR2 FQNEAQ (reference sequence). This CDR3 spans 15 amino acids. This clonotype was seen only a few times. The antigen is undetermined. Researchers attached unique molecular identifiers to individual cDNA molecules. TCRdb used MiXCR to reprocess the 5' RACE reads, holding one entry per CDR3 protein. This table holds 80,000 to 95,000 distinct CDR3 sequences, 10% to 15% found once. J is TRBJ2-5 and V is TRBV7-9; 8 bases fit TRBD2. The specimen sequenced was whole blood. This TCR was recovered from an adult who was a healthcare worker with PCR-confirmed SARS-CoV-2 infection or an uninfected control (not recorded which). The CDR3, as DNA: TGTGCCAGCAGCCGAGGAGTACGGGGGGGAGAGACCCAGTACTTC. This sequence encodes CASSRGVRGGETQYF.